This TCR beta chain was retrieved from a study of Ad26.COV2.S vaccination and SARS-CoV-2 variants. Findings of the study overall: Vaccinees showed greater spike-specific TCR breadth than placebo recipients. The breadth of spike-specific CD8+ and CD4+ T cell responses after vaccination was reportedly substantial. There was a possibility that the TCR breadth and depth analyses underestimated total T cell responses.

With regard to this clone: Antigen specificity is unknown.

TCRdb's table, derived via immunoSEQ multiplex PCR, lists solely in-frame clones and lacks some. The data show hundreds of thousands of clones, roughly 84% seen once. The treatment is: over 15 received Ad26.COV2.S at low or high dose, single or two shots; roughly five received placebo; per-sample allocation not given. Collection of the samples took place on day 63 after the first injection of vaccine or placebo. An Ad26 vector that expressed Wuhan-strain SARS-CoV-2 spike constituted the vaccine. CDR3 length: 19 residues. Germline V gives CDR1 KGHSH, CDR2 LQKENI. The J segment lost 7 bases and the V segment lost 1 base, leaving 17 bases of the junction unmatched.

This sample comprised peripheral blood, obtained in a trial of Ad26.COV2.S vaccine versus placebo. The chain uses TRBV18 and TRBJ1-4; 8 nucleotides agree with TRBD1. The clonotype was recovered from a person between 18 and 59 years old who received the Ad26.COV2.S COVID-19 vaccine or a placebo. CDR3 nucleotides: TGTGCCAGCTCACCACTCGACCCGCCGGACAGGGCGATTCGTGAAAAACTGTTTTTT. It is translated as CASSPLDPPDRAIREKLFF.